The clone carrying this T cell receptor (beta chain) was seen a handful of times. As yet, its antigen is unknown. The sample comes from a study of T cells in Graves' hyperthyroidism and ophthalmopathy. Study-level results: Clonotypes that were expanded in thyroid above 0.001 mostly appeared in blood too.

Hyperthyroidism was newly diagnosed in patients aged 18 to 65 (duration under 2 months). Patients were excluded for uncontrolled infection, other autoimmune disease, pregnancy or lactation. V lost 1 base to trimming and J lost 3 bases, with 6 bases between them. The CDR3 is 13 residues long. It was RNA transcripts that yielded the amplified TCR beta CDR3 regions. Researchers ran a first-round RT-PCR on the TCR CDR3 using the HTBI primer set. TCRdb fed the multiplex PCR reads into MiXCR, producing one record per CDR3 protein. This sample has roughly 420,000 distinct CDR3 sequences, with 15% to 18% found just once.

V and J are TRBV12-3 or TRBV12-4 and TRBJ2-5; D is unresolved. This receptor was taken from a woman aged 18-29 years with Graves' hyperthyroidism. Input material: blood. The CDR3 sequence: CASSLDRKETQYF. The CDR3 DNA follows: TGTGCCAGCAGTTTAGACAGAAAAGAGACCCAGTACTTC.